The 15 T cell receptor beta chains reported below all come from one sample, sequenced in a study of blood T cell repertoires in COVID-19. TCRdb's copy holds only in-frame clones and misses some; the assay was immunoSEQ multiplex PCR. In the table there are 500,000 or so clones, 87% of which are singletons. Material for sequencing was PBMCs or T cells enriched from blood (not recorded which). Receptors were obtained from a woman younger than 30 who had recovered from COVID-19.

The CDR3 reads CASSLRRGGPQHF. The CDR3 DNA sequence: TGTGCCAGCAGTTTACGTCGGGGGGGGCCCCAGCATTTT. This chain joins TRBV27 and TRBJ1-5; TRBD1 is a possible D gene (5 bases). The CDR3 is made up of 13 amino acids. V lost 2 bases and J 9 bases, leaving 11 bases between the germline ends. CDR1 and CDR2 from the germline V gene are MNHEY and SMNVEV (reference sequence).

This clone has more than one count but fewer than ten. CDR3 in DNA: TGTGCCAGCCGTCCGGACACTAATAGCAATCAGCCCCAGCATTTT. It is translated as CASRPDTNSNQPQHF. The chain carries TRBV27 and TRBJ1-5, with a possible D match to TRBD1 (5 bases). V was shortened by 8 bases and J by 0 bases, with 14 bases between the two germline ends. Germline V gives CDR1 MNHEY, CDR2 SMNVEV (reference sequence). The CDR3 consists of 15 residues.

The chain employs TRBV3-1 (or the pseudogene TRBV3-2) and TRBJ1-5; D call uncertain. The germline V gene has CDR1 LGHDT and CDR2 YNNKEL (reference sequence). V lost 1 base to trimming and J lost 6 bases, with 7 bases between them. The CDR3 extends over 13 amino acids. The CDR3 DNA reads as TGTGCCAGCAGCCAAGGGAGGAGTCAGCCCCAGCATTTT. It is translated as CASSQGRSQPQHF.

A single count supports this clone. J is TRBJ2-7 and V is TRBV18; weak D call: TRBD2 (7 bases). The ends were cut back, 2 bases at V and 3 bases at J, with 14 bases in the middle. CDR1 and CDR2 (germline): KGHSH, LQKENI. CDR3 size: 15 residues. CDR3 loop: CASSPWAGAGYEQYF. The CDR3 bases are TGTGCCAGCTCACCATGGGCGGGGGCTGGCTACGAGCAGTACTTC.

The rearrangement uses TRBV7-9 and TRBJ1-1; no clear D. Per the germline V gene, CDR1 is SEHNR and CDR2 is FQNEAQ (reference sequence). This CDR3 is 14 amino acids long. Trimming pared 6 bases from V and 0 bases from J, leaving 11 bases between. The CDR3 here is CASRREGMNTEAFF. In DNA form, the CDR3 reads TGTGCCAGCAGAAGGGAGGGAATGAACACTGAAGCTTTCTTT. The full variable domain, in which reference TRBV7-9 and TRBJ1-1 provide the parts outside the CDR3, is DTGVSQNPRHKITKRGQNVTFRCDPISEHNRLYWYRQTLGQGPEFLTYFQNEAQLEKSRLLSDRFSAERPKGSFSTLEIQRTEQGDSAMYLCASRREGMNTEAFFGQGTRLTVV.

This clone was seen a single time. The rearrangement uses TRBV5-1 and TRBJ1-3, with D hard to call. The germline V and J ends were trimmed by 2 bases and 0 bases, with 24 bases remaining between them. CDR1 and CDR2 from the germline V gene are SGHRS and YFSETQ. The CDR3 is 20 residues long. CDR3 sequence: CASSLEAGPSIFNSGNTIYF. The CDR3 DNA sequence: TGCGCCAGCAGCTTAGAAGCTGGGCCCAGTATTTTTAACTCTGGAAACACCATATATTTT. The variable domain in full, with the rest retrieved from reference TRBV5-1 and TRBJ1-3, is KAGVTQTPRYLIKTRGQQVTLSCSPISGHRSVSWYQQTPGQGLQFLFEYFSETQRNKGNFPGRFSGRQFSNSRSEMNVSTLELGDSALYLCASSLEAGPSIFNSGNTIYFGEGSWLTVV.

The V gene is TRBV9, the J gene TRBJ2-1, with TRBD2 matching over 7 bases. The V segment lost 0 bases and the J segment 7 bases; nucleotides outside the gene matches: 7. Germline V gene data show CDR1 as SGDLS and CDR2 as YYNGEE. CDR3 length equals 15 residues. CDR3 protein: CASSVGGGIGNEQFF. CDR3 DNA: TGTGCCAGCAGCGTAGGCGGGGGAATCGGAAATGAGCAGTTCTTC.

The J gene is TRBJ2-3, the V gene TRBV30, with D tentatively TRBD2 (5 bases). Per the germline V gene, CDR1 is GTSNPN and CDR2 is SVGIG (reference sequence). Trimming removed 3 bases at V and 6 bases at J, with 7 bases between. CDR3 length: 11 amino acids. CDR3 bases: TGTGCCTGGAGCGCTAGCGATACGCAGTATTTT. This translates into CAWSASDTQYF.

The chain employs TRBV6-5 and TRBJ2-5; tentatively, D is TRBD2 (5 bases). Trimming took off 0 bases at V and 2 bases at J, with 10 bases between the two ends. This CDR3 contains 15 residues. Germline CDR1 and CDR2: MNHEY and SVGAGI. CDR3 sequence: CASSYSTGIQETQYF. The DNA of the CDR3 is TGTGCCAGCAGTTACTCAACGGGGATTCAAGAGACCCAGTACTTC.

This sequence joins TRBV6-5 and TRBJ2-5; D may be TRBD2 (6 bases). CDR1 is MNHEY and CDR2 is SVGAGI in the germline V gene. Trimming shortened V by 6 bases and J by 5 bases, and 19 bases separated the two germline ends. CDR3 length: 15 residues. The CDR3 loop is CASRTTSSEGETQYF. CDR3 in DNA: TGTGCCAGCAGGACTACTAGCTCCGAGGGGGAGACCCAGTACTTC.

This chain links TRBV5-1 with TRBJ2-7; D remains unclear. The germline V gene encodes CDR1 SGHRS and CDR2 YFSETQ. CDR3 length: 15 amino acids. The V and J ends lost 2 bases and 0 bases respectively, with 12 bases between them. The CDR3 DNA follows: TGCGCCAGCAGCTTAGGAGACCAGACCTCCTACGAGCAGTACTTC. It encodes CASSLGDQTSYEQYF.

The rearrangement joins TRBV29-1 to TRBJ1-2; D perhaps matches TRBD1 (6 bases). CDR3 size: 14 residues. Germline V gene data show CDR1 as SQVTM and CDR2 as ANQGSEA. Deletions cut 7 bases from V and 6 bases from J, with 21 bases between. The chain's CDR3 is CSADLQGFKDGYTF. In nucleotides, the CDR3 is TGCAGCGCAGATCTACAGGGATTCAAGGATGGCTACACCTTC.

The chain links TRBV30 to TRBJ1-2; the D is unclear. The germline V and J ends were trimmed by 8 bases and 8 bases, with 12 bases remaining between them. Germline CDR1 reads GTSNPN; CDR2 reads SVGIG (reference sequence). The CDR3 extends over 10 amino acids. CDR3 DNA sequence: TGTGCCCTACTGTCGGGAGGCTACACCTTC. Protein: CALLSGGYTF.

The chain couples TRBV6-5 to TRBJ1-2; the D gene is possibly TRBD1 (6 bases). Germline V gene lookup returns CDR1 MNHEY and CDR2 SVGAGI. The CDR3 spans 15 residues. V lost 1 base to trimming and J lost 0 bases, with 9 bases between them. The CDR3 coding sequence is TGTGCCAGCAGTTACTTCACAGGGTCTAACTATGGCTACACCTTC. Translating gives CASSYFTGSNYGYTF.

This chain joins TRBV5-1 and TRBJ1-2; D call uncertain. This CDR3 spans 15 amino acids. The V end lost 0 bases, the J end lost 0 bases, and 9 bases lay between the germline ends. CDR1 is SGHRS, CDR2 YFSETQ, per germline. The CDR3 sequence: CASSLEPLANYGYTF. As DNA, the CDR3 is TGCGCCAGCAGCTTGGAACCGTTAGCTAACTATGGCTACACCTTC.